A single sample gave rise to the 3 T cell receptor beta chains below, sequenced in a study of blood T cell repertoires in COVID-19. TCRdb's table, derived via immunoSEQ multiplex PCR, lists solely in-frame clones and lacks some. The sample includes approximately 150,000 clones, more than 75% seen only once; the top ten take less than 3.5%. The sample was peripheral blood. All receptors derive from a human donor with acute or convalescent COVID-19. The donor label of this sample is uncertain.

This clone was seen a single time. The chain employs TRBV7-2 and TRBJ2-1, with D possibly matching TRBD2 (5 bases). Germline V gene lookup returns CDR1 SGHTA and CDR2 FQGNSA. The V end was cut by 3 bases, the J end by 10 bases, with 16 bases between. The CDR3 is 14 residues long. CDR3 bases: TGTGCCAGCAGCTTCGACCCGGCGGGTCGCGAGCAGTTCTTC. Its protein product is CASSFDPAGREQFF.

This clone has just a few counts. This CDR3 is CAWSRRLAEAFF. CDR3 nucleotide sequence: TGTGCCTGGAGTAGGAGGTTAGCTGAAGCTTTCTTT. The chain carries TRBV30 and TRBJ1-1; D gene ambiguous. Germline assignment: CDR1 GTSNPN and CDR2 SVGIG (reference sequence). V shed 2 bases and J shed 6 bases, with 10 bases lying between them. The length of the CDR3 is 12 residues.

CDR3 amino acids: CASSYSMQGAEAFF. Written as DNA, the CDR3 is TGTGCCAGCAGTTACTCGATGCAGGGGGCTGAAGCTTTCTTT. V and J are TRBV6-6 and TRBJ1-1; TRBD1 matches 7 bases. V dropped 0 bases and J dropped 6; count of bases not matched to a gene: 4. The CDR3 is 14 amino acids. Germline assignment: CDR1 MNHNY and CDR2 SVGAGI (reference sequence).